Here is one T cell receptor (beta chain) with its context. The CDR3 spans 16 residues. Germline-derived CDR1 and CDR2 are SEHNR and FQNEAQ (reference sequence). The ends lost 5 bases at V and 3 bases at J; junction bases unmatched: 9. The data were taken from a study of OX40 agonist ivuxolimab in advanced cancers. The assay was immunoSEQ multiplex PCR, and TCRdb's table has in-frame clones only and misses some. The data hold tens of thousands of clones, with roughly 87% observed a single time. This sequence joins TRBV7-9 and TRBJ2-2; TRBD2 agrees at 7 bases. The sequences come from CD4+ or CD8+ T cells sorted from blood, collected in a trial of the OX40 agonist ivuxolimab. The source is an adult with an advanced solid tumor such as melanoma, head and neck, liver or kidney cancer. DNA for the CDR3: TGTGCCAGCAGCCTGGGGAGGGCTACCTACACCGGGGAGCTGTTTTTT. It is translated as CASSLGRATYTGELFF.